This T cell receptor (beta chain) was identified during a study of CD8 T cells in ankylosing spondylitis. Findings and limits, study-wide: Reportedly, disease-linked clones are significantly enriched in ankylosing spondylitis patients' matched synovial fluid. Disease-linked clones displayed a CD8+ phenotype and appeared relatively rarely in peripheral blood.

In TCRdb, the 5' RACE reads were re-called with MiXCR into one record per CDR3 protein. The sample lists approximately 140,000 distinct CDR3 sequences, approximately 44% occurring once. Regarding this clonotype: What it recognizes is unknown.

Sequenced material: synovial fluid, either unsorted or a sorted T cell fraction (not recorded which). The sequence came from a male donor with ankylosing spondylitis.

The CDR3 region is CSVEDLAGDVYEQFF. CDR3 bases: TGCAGCGTTGAAGACCTCGCGGGAGACGTCTATGAGCAGTTCTTC. J is TRBJ2-1 and V is TRBV29-1, with 7 bases lining up with TRBD2. V was clipped by 0 bases and J by 8 bases; unmatched bases: 10. The CDR3 runs 15 residues. In germline, CDR1 is SQVTM, CDR2 ANQGSEA.